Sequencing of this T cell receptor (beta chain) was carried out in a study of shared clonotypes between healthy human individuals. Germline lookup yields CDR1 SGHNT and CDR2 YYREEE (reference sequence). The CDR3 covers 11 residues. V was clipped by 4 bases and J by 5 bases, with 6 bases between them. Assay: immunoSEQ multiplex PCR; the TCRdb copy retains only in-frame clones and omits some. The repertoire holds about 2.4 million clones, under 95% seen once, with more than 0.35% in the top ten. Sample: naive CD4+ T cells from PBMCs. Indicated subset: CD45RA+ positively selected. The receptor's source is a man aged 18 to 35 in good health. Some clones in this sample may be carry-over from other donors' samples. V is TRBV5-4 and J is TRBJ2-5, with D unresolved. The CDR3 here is CASSRSETQYF. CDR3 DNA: TGTGCCAGCAGCCGGTCGGAGACCCAGTACTTC.